This entry lists 2 T cell receptor beta chains sequenced from one sample in a study of CD8 T cells in Susac syndrome. After extraction with the RNeasy kit, about 0.45 to 1 ug of the RNA was reverse transcribed using random hexamers. A single record per CDR3 protein comes from TCRdb applying MiXCR to the immunoSEQ multiplex PCR reads. The table has some 110,000 distinct CDR3 sequences, 85% to 95% seen once. The sample taken for sequencing was CD4+ T cells from PBMCs. The source is a human donor with multiple sclerosis.

The V call is TRBV9, the J call TRBJ2-3, with a possible D match to TRBD2 (6 bases). Germline CDR1 SGDLS, CDR2 YYNGEE. Trimming took 0 bases from V and 3 from J, leaving 14 bases between them. The CDR3 sequence is 16 residues long. The CDR3 DNA follows: TGTGCCAGCAGCGTAGGGAGGGACCATCTAACAGATACGCAGTATTTT. This codes for CASSVGRDHLTDTQYF. Full variable domain (rest looked up from reference TRBV9 and TRBJ2-3): DSGVTQTPKHLITATGQRVTLRCSPRSGDLSVYWYQQSLDQGLQFLIQYYNGEERAKGNILERFSAQQFPDLHSELNLSSLELGDSALYFCASSVGRDHLTDTQYFGPGTRLTVL.

The genes are TRBV7-2 and TRBJ1-1; D unclear. Trimming left V 1 base short and J 7 bases short, with 19 bases between. The CDR3 runs 16 residues. CDR1 and CDR2 (germline): SGHTA, FQGNSA. The DNA for the CDR3 is TGTGCCAGCAGCTTAGTGGGCAGCGCCGGTTTTAATGAAGCTTTCTTT. As protein: CASSLVGSAGFNEAFF.